The 17 T cell receptor beta chains reported below all come from one sample, sequenced in a study of PD-1 blockade in classical Hodgkin lymphoma. Profiled with immunoSEQ multiplex PCR; TCRdb holds only in-frame clones, not every one. The table has 10,000 to 12,000 clones, approximately 72% seen once. The patients all showed relapse after autologous stem cell transplantation, while their brentuximab vedotin exposure varied. The specimen comprised peripheral blood mononuclear cells (PBMCs), sampled at baseline. These receptors were obtained from a human donor with classical Hodgkin lymphoma.

This clone appeared a few times. V gene TRBV18 combines with J gene TRBJ2-1, with 7 bases matching TRBD1. In germline, CDR1 is KGHSH, CDR2 LQKENI. V trimming: 4 bases; J trimming: 0 bases; junction bases outside the gene matches: 3. CDR3 length equals 15 residues. The CDR3 sequence: CASSQGAYSYNEQFF. CDR3 coding DNA: TGTGCCAGCTCACAGGGGGCCTACTCCTACAATGAGCAGTTCTTC.

The DNA for the CDR3 is TGTGCCAGCAGCTTCGAGGGACAGGCTTCTGGCTACACCTTC. It yields the protein CASSFEGQASGYTF. The chain joins TRBV7-9 to TRBJ1-2; 8 bases line up with TRBD1. After removal of 3 bases from V and 7 bases from J, the junction contained 7 bases not matched to a gene. Germline V lookup: CDR1 SEHNR, CDR2 FQNEAQ (reference sequence). The CDR3 length is 14 residues.

This chain links TRBV28 with TRBJ2-1; TRBD2 aligns across 11 bases. The germline V gene encodes CDR1 MDHEN and CDR2 SYDVKM. V was pared by 6 bases and J by 5 bases, with 9 bases of the junction left unmatched. The CDR3 covers 16 residues. The CDR3 DNA sequence: TGTGCCAGCAGCCCCACCGGGACTAGCGGTGACAATGAGCAGTTCTTC. Its protein is CASSPTGTSGDNEQFF.

As concerns this clone: Other nucleotide sequences from this sample produce the same CDR3. The rearrangement links TRBV18 to TRBJ2-7; 8 nucleotides agree with TRBD1. Germline V gene data show CDR1 as KGHSH and CDR2 as LQKENI. The CDR3 extends over 14 amino acids. Trimming at V came to 6 bases and at J to 0 bases, leaving 4 bases not matched to a gene. The CDR3 is CASSPGTGSYEQYV. DNA of the CDR3: TGTGCCAGCTCCCCCGGGACAGGCTCCTACGAGCAGTACGTC.

This clone was seen once. V gene TRBV15 combines with J gene TRBJ1-3; possibly TRBD1 for D (5 bases). The CDR3 has 16 residues. The germline V gene encodes CDR1 LNHNV and CDR2 YYDKDF (reference sequence). Deletions cut 5 bases from V and 0 bases from J, with 14 bases between. The CDR3: CATSYSGTSSGNTIYF. The CDR3 nucleotides read TGTGCCACCAGCTACTCTGGGACCTCCTCTGGAAACACCATATATTTT.

V usage is TRBV19 and J usage is TRBJ2-7; D call uncertain. The CDR3 is 14 amino acids. Germline V lookup: CDR1 LNHDA, CDR2 SQIVND (reference sequence). V lost 4 bases, J lost 0 bases, and 10 bases lay in between. The CDR3 DNA follows: TGTGCCAGTAGTAAGTACACCAGCTCCTACGAGCAGTACTTC. This codes for CASSKYTSSYEQYF. Full variable domain (remainder filled in from reference TRBV19 and TRBJ2-7): DGGITQSPKYLFRKEGQNVTLSCEQNLNHDAMYWYRQDPGQGLRLIYYSQIVNDFQKGDIAEGYSVSREKKESFPLTVTSAQKNPTAFYLCASSKYTSSYEQYFGPGTRLTVT.

The chain joins TRBV11-2 to TRBJ1-3, with TRBD1 matching over 8 bases. CDR1 and CDR2 (germline): SGHAT, FQNNGV. J was trimmed by 7 bases and V by 5 bases; bases with no gene match: 13. The CDR3 runs 16 residues. In nucleotides, the CDR3 is TGTGCCAGCAGCGCCCTGACAGGGGCTTTAGGGAACACCATATATTTT. Translated, it gives CASSALTGALGNTIYF.

The chain uses TRBV6-6 and TRBJ2-7; D is uncertain. V gave up 0 bases and J gave up 3 bases, with 12 bases separating them. The germline V gene has CDR1 MNHNY and CDR2 SVGAGI (reference sequence). This CDR3 spans 15 amino acids. Here the CDR3 reads CASSYSDRGNYEQYF. CDR3 DNA: TGTGCCAGCAGTTACTCTGATCGCGGAAACTACGAGCAGTACTTC.

This clone has just a few counts. The chain joins TRBV27 to TRBJ2-7; the D is unclear. The V and J ends lost 3 bases and 7 bases respectively, with 16 bases between them. The CDR3 sequence is 14 residues long. The germline V gene encodes CDR1 MNHEY and CDR2 SMNVEV (reference sequence). This CDR3 is CASSFGALVGEQYF. For the CDR3, the DNA is TGTGCCAGCAGTTTTGGAGCCTTAGTGGGGGAGCAGTACTTC.

This CDR3 is CASSLASPSSYNEQFF. CDR3 nucleotides: TGCGCCAGCAGCTTGGCATCTCCGAGCTCCTACAATGAGCAGTTCTTC. The chain has TRBV5-1 and TRBJ2-1; D is undetermined. Germline values: CDR1 SGHRS, CDR2 YFSETQ. V lost 0 bases, J lost 0 bases, and 10 bases lay in between. The length of the CDR3 is 16 residues.

DNA for the CDR3: TGTGCCAGTTGGACAGGGCCTAACTTCTCTGGAAACACCATATATTTT. Translating gives CASWTGPNFSGNTIYF. This chain joins TRBV28 and TRBJ1-3; 8 bases fit TRBD1. The CDR3 is made up of 16 amino acids. Germline CDR1 and CDR2: MDHEN and SYDVKM. V gave up 9 bases and J gave up 0 bases; unmatched junction bases: 10.

V is TRBV2 and J is TRBJ2-7, with TRBD1 matching 10 bases. This CDR3 has 13 amino acids. The germline V gene has CDR1 SNHLY and CDR2 FYNNEI. With V trimmed by 7 bases and J by 3 bases, 3 bases remained unmatched. The CDR3 DNA reads as TGTGCCAGCAATTGGGACAGGGGCTACGAGCAGTACGTC. Encoded protein: CASNWDRGYEQYV.

J is TRBJ1-1 and V is TRBV5-1; D uncertain. The CDR3 sequence is 13 residues long. Per germline, CDR1 SGHRS and CDR2 YFSETQ. Trimming cost V 2 bases and J 1 base, with 6 bases left between them. In DNA form, the CDR3 reads TGCGCCAGCAGCTTCGTAGAGAACACTGAAGCTTTCTTT. It translates to CASSFVENTEAFF.

The chain couples TRBV7-2 to TRBJ1-6, with D tentatively TRBD1 (5 bases). V was cut by 3 bases and J by 9 bases, with 12 bases left in between. The CDR3 runs to 14 residues. Germline loops: CDR1 SGHTA, CDR2 FQGNSA. The CDR3 coding sequence is TGTGCCAGCAGCTTTGGACAAAGTAGTTCACCCCTCCACTTT. Its protein is CASSFGQSSSPLHF.

This clone appeared a few times. The chain links TRBV19 to TRBJ1-1, with D uncertain. The germline V gene encodes CDR1 LNHDA and CDR2 SQIVND (reference sequence). V was shortened by 7 bases and J by 5 bases, with 20 bases between the two germline ends. The CDR3 is 15 amino acids. DNA of the CDR3: TGTGCCAGTACGGATGCAGTTCTGGGAAGAACTGAAGCTTTCTTT. Its translation: CASTDAVLGRTEAFF.

The chain uses TRBV4-1 and TRBJ2-5; D may be TRBD2 (7 bases). Germline V lookup: CDR1 MGHRA, CDR2 YSYEKL. This CDR3 comprises 13 residues. V lost 4 bases to trimming and J lost 4 bases, with 10 bases between them. For the CDR3, the DNA is TGCGCCAGCAGCCGGGGGGGCCTAGAGACCCAGTACTTC. Protein product: CASSRGGLETQYF.

This rearrangement joins TRBV6-5 to TRBJ2-5, with D hard to call. CDR1 and CDR2 (germline): MNHEY, SVGAGI. This CDR3 has 15 amino acids. The V end was cut by 4 bases, the J end by 0 bases, with 12 bases between. CDR3 in amino acids: CASSSPLGYQETQYF. CDR3 in DNA: TGTGCCAGCAGTTCACCGTTGGGGTACCAAGAGACCCAGTACTTC.